This TCR beta chain was recorded in a study of CD8 T cells in ankylosing spondylitis. Whole-study findings and limits: Characteristic of ankylosing spondylitis blood, it appeared, was a TCR beta motif comprising several highly homologous variants.

To note about this clonotype: Its specificity is unknown.

One entry per CDR3 protein results from TCRdb running MiXCR on the 5' RACE reads. The sample lists 200,000 to 250,000 distinct CDR3 sequences, about 16% occurring once. This TCR came from a male donor with ankylosing spondylitis. Sequenced input: blood, either unsorted or a sorted T cell fraction (not recorded which).

CDR3 nucleotides: TGTGCCAGCAGTCTGGGGGAAGCCAAAAACATTCAGTACTTC. Translating gives CASSLGEAKNIQYF. The chain has TRBV12-3 or TRBV12-4 and TRBJ2-4; either TRBD1 or TRBD2 may supply D (5 bases each). V was clipped by 5 bases and J by 0 bases, with 8 bases between them. This CDR3 spans 14 amino acids.